The entry below describes one TCR beta chain. The antigen is undetermined. This sample was included in a study of cytomegalovirus exposure and HLA in healthy donors. Study-wide results and caveats: Presence/absence analyses assumed roughly uniform sequencing depth across donors, which may not hold.

Use of 60 Vbeta and 13 Jbeta primers characterized the PCR. Measured with immunoSEQ multiplex PCR; TCRdb has only the in-frame clones, and not every one. Seen here are 70,000 to 90,000 clones, around 64% observed once, and the top ten hold about 20%. This CDR3 has 12 residues. Trimming removed 10 bases at V and 2 bases at J, with 11 bases between. Germline V gene data show CDR1 as ENHRY and CDR2 as SYGVKD. The V and J genes are TRBV10-3 and TRBJ1-2; D uncertain. The sequence came from a man aged 35-49 years in good health and CMV-seropositive. Sequenced sample: PBMCs. CDR3 nucleotides: TGTGCCACCCTTGAGAAAAACTATGGCTACACCTTC. Translation: CATLEKNYGYTF.